This T cell receptor beta chain was obtained from a study of shared clonotypes between healthy human individuals. Method: immunoSEQ multiplex PCR; TCRdb's copy keeps in-frame clones and lacks some. The sample lists about 2 million clones; about 95% were seen once. Findings of the study overall: Deeper or shallower sequencing was expected to change how clonotypes are shared among donors.

V lost 3 bases and J lost 5; bases outside the gene matches: 4. Germline V CDR1 and CDR2: SGHRS, YFSETQ. The CDR3 length is 14 residues. Among the donors, all were Caucasian adults who lived in Nashville, Tennessee. Of note for this clone: What it binds is not known.

The chain has TRBV5-1 and TRBJ2-5, with 10 bases aligning to TRBD1. Sample: naive CD4+ T cells sorted from blood. Subset meaning: CD45RA+ positively selected. The clonotype originates from a man between 18 and 35 years old in good health. The CDR3 loop reads CASSWKDRGETQYF. CDR3 nucleotides: TGCGCCAGCAGCTGGAAGGACAGGGGGGAGACCCAGTACTTC.